This TCR beta chain was profiled in a study of T-cell memory formation after mild COVID-19. Study as a whole: Largely, TCR clusters stayed within a single donor. Findings of the study overall: Later expanders leaned CD4+, whereas day 15 to 85 contracting clones were balanced CD4/CD8.

The table lists this clonotype with a few counts. The antigen remains unidentified. TCRdb re-called the 5' RACE reads through MiXCR, storing one row per CDR3 protein. The sample contains about 350,000 distinct CDR3 sequences, roughly 15% of which appear only once. The germline gives CDR1 ENHRY, CDR2 SYGVKD. The CDR3 loop spans 9 amino acids. Between the trimmed V and J ends, which lost 8 bases and 18 bases, there was a span of 11 bases. This clonotype was obtained from a man younger than 35 who had mild COVID-19 (a few samples of this study predate the infection). Cell type and time point are not known. The V call is TRBV10-3, the J call TRBJ1-6; tentatively, D is TRBD1 (5 bases). Sequencing used PBMCs or a T cell subset sorted from them (not recorded which). The CDR3 here is CAIGQRRHF. The CDR3 region has the DNA TGTGCCATCGGACAAAGACGCCACTTT.